This TCR beta chain was identified during a study of monozygotic twins with inflammatory bowel disease. Looked up from germline, CDR1 is SGHTA and CDR2 is FQGNSA. The CDR3 length is 14 residues. A remark on this clonotype: The antigen is not known.

Each UMI, carrying a 6-nucleotide sample barcode, came from template switching. cDNA for TCRalpha and TCRbeta was amplified by nested PCRs of 15 to 20 then 8 to 10 cycles. TCRdb re-analyzed the 5' RACE reads; it lists each CDR3 protein once, without DNA. The sample table includes 300,000 to 400,000 distinct CDR3 sequences. Study-wide results and caveats: Perhaps reflecting limited power, concordant and discordant twins did not differ in repertoire similarity. Relative to healthy twins, IBD patients had fewer clonotypes in common with others, a gap that was especially apparent with disease activity.

The sample taken for sequencing was blood. The receptor's source is a human donor with ulcerative colitis or Crohn's disease, or a healthy co-twin of an affected twin (not recorded which). The rearrangement links TRBV7-2 to TRBJ1-1; TCRdb names TRBD1, which stays unverified in the absence of DNA. The CDR3 region is CASSPQGSGTEAFF.